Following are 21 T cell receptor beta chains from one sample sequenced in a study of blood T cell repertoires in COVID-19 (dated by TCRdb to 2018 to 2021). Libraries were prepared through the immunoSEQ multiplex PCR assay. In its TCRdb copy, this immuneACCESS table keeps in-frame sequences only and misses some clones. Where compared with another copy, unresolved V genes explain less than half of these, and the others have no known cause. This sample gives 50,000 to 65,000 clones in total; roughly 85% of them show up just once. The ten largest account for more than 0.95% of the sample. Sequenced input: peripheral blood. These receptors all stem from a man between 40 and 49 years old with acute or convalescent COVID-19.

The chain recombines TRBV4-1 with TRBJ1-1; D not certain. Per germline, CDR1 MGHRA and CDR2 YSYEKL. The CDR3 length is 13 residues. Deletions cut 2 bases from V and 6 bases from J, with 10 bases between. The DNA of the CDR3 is TGCGCCAGCAGCCAACCCCTGGGAGCTGAAGCTTTCTTT. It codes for CASSQPLGAEAFF.

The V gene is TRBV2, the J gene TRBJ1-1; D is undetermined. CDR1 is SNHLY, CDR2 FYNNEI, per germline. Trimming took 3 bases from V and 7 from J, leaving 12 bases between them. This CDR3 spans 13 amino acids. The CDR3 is CASSEENGVEAFF. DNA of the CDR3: TGTGCCAGCAGTGAGGAGAATGGAGTTGAAGCTTTCTTT.

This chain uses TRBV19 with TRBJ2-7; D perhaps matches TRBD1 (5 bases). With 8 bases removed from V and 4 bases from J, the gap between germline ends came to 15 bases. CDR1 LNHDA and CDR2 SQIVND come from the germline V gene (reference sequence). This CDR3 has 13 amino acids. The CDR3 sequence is CASSRGREYEQYF. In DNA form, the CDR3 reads TGTGCCAGTTCTCGCGGCAGGGAATACGAGCAGTACTTC. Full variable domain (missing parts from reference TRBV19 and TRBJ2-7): DGGITQSPKYLFRKEGQNVTLSCEQNLNHDAMYWYRQDPGQGLRLIYYSQIVNDFQKGDIAEGYSVSREKKESFPLTVTSAQKNPTAFYLCASSRGREYEQYFGPGTRLTVT.

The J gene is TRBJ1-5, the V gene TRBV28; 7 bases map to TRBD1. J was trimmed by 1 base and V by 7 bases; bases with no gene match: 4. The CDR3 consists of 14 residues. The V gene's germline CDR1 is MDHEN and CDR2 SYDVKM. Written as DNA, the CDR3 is TGTGCCAGCACCCCAGGGGGAAGCAATCAGCCCCAGCATTTT. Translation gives CASTPGGSNQPQHF.

The CDR3 sequence is CASSPPGVYTGELFF. CDR3 in DNA: TGTGCCAGCAGCCCACCAGGGGTATATACCGGGGAGCTGTTTTTT. The V call is TRBV3-1 (or the pseudogene TRBV3-2), the J call TRBJ2-2, with D possibly TRBD1 on 6 matching bases. The germline V gene has CDR1 LGHDT and CDR2 YNNKEL (reference sequence). Trimming took 4 bases from V and 5 from J, leaving 14 bases between them. The CDR3 is made up of 15 amino acids.

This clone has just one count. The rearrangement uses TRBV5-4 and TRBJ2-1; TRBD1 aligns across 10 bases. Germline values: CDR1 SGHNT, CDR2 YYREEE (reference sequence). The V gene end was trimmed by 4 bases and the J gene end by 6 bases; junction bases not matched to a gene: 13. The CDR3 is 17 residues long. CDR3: CASSPGQGVFNSNEQFF. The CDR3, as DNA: TGTGCCAGCAGCCCCGGACAGGGGGTCTTTAATAGCAATGAGCAGTTCTTC.

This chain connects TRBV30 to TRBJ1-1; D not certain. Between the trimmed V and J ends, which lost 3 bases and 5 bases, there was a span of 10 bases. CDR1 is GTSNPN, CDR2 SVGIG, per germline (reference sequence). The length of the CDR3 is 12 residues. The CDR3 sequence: CAWSHMRTEAFF. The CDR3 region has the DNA TGTGCCTGGAGCCATATGAGGACTGAAGCTTTCTTT.

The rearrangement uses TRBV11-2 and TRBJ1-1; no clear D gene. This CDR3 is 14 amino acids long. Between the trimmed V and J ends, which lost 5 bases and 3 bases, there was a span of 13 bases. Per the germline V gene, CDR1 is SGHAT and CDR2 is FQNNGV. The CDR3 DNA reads TGTGCCAGCAGCCCCCCGGGTATTCACACTGAAGCTTTCTTT. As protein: CASSPPGIHTEAFF.

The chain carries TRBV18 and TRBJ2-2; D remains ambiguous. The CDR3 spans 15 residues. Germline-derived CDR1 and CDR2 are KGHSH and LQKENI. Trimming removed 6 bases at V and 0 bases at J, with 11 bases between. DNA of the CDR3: TGTGCCAGCTCGCCTGACATGACGAACACCGGGGAGCTGTTTTTT. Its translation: CASSPDMTNTGELFF.

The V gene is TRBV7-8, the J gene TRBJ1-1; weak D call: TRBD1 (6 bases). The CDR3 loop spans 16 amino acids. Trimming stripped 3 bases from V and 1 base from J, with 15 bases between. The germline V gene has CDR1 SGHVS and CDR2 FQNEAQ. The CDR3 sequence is CASSLARTAKNTEAFF. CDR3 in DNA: TGTGCCAGCAGCTTGGCTAGGACAGCCAAGAACACTGAAGCTTTCTTT.

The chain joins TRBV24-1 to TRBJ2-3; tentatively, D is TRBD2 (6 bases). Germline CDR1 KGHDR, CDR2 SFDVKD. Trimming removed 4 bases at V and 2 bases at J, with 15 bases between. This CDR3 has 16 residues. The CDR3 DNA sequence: TGTGCCACCAGTGAGGGGGGTGTAGGATTCACAGATACGCAGTATTTT. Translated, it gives CATSEGGVGFTDTQYF.

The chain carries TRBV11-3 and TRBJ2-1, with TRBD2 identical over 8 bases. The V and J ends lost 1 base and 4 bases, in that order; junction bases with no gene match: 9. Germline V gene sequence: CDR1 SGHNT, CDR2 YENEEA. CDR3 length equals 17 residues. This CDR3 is CASSLVISGENYNEQFF. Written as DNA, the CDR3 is TGTGCCAGCAGCTTAGTAATTAGCGGGGAAAATTACAATGAGCAGTTCTTC.

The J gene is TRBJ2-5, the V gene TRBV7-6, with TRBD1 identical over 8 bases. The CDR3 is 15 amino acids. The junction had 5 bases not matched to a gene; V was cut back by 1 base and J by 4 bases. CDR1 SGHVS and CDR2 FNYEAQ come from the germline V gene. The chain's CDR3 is CASSLGGQAVETQYF. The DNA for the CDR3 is TGTGCCAGCAGCTTAGGGGGACAGGCCGTAGAGACCCAGTACTTC.

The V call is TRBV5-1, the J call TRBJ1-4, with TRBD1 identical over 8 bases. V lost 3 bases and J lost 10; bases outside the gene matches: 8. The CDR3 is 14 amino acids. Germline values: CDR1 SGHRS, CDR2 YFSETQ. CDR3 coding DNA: TGCGCCAGCAGCTACAGTGAGACAGGGGTAAAACTGTTTTTT. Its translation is CASSYSETGVKLFF.

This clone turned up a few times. The CDR3 is CAWSRDRTYEQYF. The CDR3 coding sequence is TGTGCCTGGAGCCGGGACAGGACCTACGAGCAGTACTTC. The rearrangement links TRBV30 to TRBJ2-7; 8 nucleotides agree with TRBD1. Germline lookup yields CDR1 GTSNPN and CDR2 SVGIG (reference sequence). The junction had 3 bases not matched to a gene; V was cut back by 3 bases and J by 2 bases. This CDR3 has 13 amino acids.

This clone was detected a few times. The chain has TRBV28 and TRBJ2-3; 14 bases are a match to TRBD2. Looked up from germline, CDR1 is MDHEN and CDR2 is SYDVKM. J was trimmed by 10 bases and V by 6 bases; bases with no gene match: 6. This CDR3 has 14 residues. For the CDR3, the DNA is TGTGCCAGCAGCCGACTAGCGGGGGGGAGGGCGCAGTATTTT. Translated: CASSRLAGGRAQYF.

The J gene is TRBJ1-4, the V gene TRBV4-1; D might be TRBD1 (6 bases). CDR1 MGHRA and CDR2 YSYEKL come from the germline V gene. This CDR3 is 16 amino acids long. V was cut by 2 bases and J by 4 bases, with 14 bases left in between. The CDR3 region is CASSQLGQKLNEKLFF. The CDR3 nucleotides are TGCGCCAGCAGCCAATTAGGACAGAAACTTAATGAAAAACTGTTTTTT.

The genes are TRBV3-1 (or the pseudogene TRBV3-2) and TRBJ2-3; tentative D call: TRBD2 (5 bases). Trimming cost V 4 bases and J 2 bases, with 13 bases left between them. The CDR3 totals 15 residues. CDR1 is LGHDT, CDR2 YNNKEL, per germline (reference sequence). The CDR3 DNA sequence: TGTGCCAGCAGCCCCTCGGGGTTATTCACAGATACGCAGTATTTT. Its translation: CASSPSGLFTDTQYF.

The CDR3 protein is CASSQGQLNTEAFF. Written as DNA, the CDR3 is TGCGCCAGCAGCCAAGGACAGTTGAACACTGAAGCTTTCTTT. V and J are TRBV5-1 and TRBJ1-1; TRBD1 might be the D (6 bases). CDR1 is SGHRS and CDR2 is YFSETQ in the germline V gene. Trimming shortened V by 4 bases and J by 0 bases, and 10 bases separated the two germline ends. This CDR3 is 14 amino acids long. The full variable domain, rest sourced from reference TRBV5-1 and TRBJ1-1, is KAGVTQTPRYLIKTRGQQVTLSCSPISGHRSVSWYQQTPGQGLQFLFEYFSETQRNKGNFPGRFSGRQFSNSRSEMNVSTLELGDSALYLCASSQGQLNTEAFFGQGTRLTVV.

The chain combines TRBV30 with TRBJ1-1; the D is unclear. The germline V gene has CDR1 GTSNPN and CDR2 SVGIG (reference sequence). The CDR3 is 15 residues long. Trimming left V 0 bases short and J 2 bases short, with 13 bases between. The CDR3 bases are TGTGCCTGGAGTGTACTCCCCCGGGTCAACACTGAAGCTTTCTTT. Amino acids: CAWSVLPRVNTEAFF. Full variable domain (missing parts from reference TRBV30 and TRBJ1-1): SQTIHQWPATLVQPVGSPLSLECTVEGTSNPNLYWYRQAAGRGLQLLFYSVGIGQISSEVPQNLSASRPQDRQFILSSKKLLLSDSGFYLCAWSVLPRVNTEAFFGQGTRLTVV.

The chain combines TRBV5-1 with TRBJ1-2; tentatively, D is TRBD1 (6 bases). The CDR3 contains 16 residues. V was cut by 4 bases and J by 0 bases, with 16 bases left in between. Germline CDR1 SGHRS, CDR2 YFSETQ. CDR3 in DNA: TGCGCCAGCAGCCCCCAAGGACAGCCCCCTAACTATGGCTACACCTTC. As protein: CASSPQGQPPNYGYTF.